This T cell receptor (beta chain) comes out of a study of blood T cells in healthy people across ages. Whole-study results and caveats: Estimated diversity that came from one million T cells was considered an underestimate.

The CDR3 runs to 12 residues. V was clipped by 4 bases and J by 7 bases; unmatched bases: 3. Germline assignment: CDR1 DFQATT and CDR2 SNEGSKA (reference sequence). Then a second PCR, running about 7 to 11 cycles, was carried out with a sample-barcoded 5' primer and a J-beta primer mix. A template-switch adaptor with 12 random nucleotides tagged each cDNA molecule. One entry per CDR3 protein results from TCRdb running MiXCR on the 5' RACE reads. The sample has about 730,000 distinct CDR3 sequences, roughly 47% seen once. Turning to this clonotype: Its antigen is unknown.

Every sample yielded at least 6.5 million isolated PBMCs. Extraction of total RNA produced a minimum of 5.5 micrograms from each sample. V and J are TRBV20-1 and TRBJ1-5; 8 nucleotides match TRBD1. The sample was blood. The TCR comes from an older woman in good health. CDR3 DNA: TGCAGTGCTATACAGGGGGAGCAGCCCCAGCATTTT. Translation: CSAIQGEQPQHF.